These T cell receptor beta chains were read from a single sample in a study of control samples from healthy donors and cancer patients. This table comes from immunoSEQ multiplex PCR, and its TCRdb copy is limited to in-frame clones, with some not included. The sample comprises some 110,000 clones, 85% to 90% of which are singletons, and 2% to 2.5% rests with the top ten. The sequenced sample consisted of blood. These receptors were obtained from a woman in her 70s in good health. Each CDR3 is given with its conserved first and last residue. A D gene is named only where the DNA matches it firmly.

TRBD2,TRBJ2-7,TRBV4-1,CASSYQRGGHEQYF
TRBD2,TRBJ2-3,TRBV19,CASLRLAGDVTDTQYF
TRBD1,TRBJ1-2,TRBV6-5,CASSYSWTGGEGYTF
NA,TRBJ2-7,TRBV7-2,CASSLTGYEQYF
NA,TRBJ2-5,TRBV18,CASSPSDWETQYF
NA,TRBJ2-1,TRBV27,CASSQPPGIYNEQFF
TRBD1,NA,TRBV11-2,CASSSEGASIYF
NA,TRBJ1-4,TRBV3-1/TRBV3-2,CATSRGEKLFF
NA,TRBJ2-2,TRBV9,CASSVARVDTGELFF
NA,TRBJ1-2,TRBV6-2/TRBV6-3,CASSGSDPGSRYGYTF
NA,TRBJ2-7,TRBV7-2,CASSATGTEGSYEQYF
TRBD1,TRBJ1-5,TRBV7-3,CASSPRQGRESNQPQHF
TRBD2,TRBJ2-3,TRBV19,CASSETSGRTDTQYF
NA,TRBJ2-3,TRBV5-1,CASSWGRGADTQYF
NA,TRBJ1-2,TRBV12-5,CASGLDQGWAYGYTF
NA,TRBJ2-7,TRBV27,CASAGRGTYEQYF
NA,TRBJ2-3,TRBV29-1,CSVDGGGRDTQYF
TRBD1,TRBJ2-3,TRBV15,CATSTGQGSAGTQYF
NA,TRBJ2-1,TRBV6-2/TRBV6-3,CASSYGQLGEQFF
NA,TRBJ2-7,TRBV18,CASSPSVAGYEQYF
TRBD2,TRBJ2-3,TRBV11-3,CASSLPGVASGGSTDTQYF
NA,TRBJ2-3,TRBV6-2/TRBV6-3,CASSSSRSDTQYF
NA,TRBJ2-1,TRBV7-9,CASSLALGPTFGEQFF
TRBD2,TRBJ2-1,TRBV6-6,CASSYGGGYNEQFF
NA,TRBJ2-2,TRBV20-1,CSASESGELFF
NA,TRBJ2-1,TRBV13,CASSLGPNGAYPYNEQFF
TRBD1,TRBJ1-1,TRBV9,CASSPGQGVMNTEAFF
NA,TRBJ1-5,TRBV19,CASRDRINYNQPQHF
TRBD1,TRBJ1-5,TRBV19,CASSIGDRGYGNQPQHF
NA,TRBJ1-4,TRBV7-9,CASRDTATTNEKLFF
NA,TRBJ2-3,TRBV5-1,CASSLELAPSNADTQYF
NA,TRBJ2-7,TRBV3-1/TRBV3-2,CASSQLFTIGYEQYF
TRBD1,TRBJ1-1,TRBV20-1,CSAREDRRAFF
NA,TRBJ2-5,TRBV5-6,CASSFAAGFRETQYF
TRBD1,TRBJ2-7,TRBV19,CASSATGTGGSYEQYF
TRBD1,TRBJ2-7,TRBV3-1/TRBV3-2,CASSQTGTGSEQYF
NA,TRBJ2-5,TRBV12-3/TRBV12-4,CASSSDALKTQYF
NA,TRBJ1-6,TRBV7-2,CASSSDSYNSPLHF
TRBD2,TRBJ2-3,TRBV7-2,CASSLEGGGVDTQYF
NA,TRBJ1-5,TRBV6-4,CASSEGANQPQHF
NA,TRBJ1-2,TRBV18,CASSPGVGTAGYTF